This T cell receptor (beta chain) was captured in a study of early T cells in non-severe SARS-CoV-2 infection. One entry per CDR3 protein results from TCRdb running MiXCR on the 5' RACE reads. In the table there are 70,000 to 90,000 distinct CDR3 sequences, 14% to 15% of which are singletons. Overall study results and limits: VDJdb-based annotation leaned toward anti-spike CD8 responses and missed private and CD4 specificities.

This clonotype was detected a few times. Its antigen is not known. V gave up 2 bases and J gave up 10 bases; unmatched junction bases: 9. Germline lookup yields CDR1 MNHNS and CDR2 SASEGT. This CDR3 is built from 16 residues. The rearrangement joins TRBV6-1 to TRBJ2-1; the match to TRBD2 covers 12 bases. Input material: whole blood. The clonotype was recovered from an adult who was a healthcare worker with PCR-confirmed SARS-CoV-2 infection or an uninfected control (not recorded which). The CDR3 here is CASSEQSMLAGGEQFF. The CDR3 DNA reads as TGTGCCAGCAGTGAACAGTCTATGCTAGCGGGAGGGGAGCAGTTCTTC.